The 25 T cell receptor beta chains given below trace back to one sample, sequenced in a study of graft-versus-host responses after intestinal transplantation. Sequencing was performed with immunoSEQ multiplex PCR; in TCRdb, only in-frame clones are kept and a portion is missing. The sample lists some 120,000 clones; around 90% were seen once. For these receptors, no antigen is known. Sequencing was performed on unstimulated CD4+ T cells sorted from spleen or lymph node cells, taken before intestinal transplant. The receptor source for this set is a human donor who received an intestinal transplant.

The V gene is TRBV6-5, the J gene TRBJ2-2; tentative D call: TRBD1 (6 bases). Trimming stripped 6 bases from V and 6 bases from J, with 17 bases between. The CDR3 sequence is 15 residues long. Germline CDR1 is MNHEY and CDR2 is SVGAGI. This CDR3 reads CASSPRQAAAGELFF. DNA of the CDR3: TGTGCCAGCAGCCCTAGACAGGCCGCCGCCGGGGAGCTGTTTTTT.

This clone was recorded once. The rearrangement links TRBV4-1 to TRBJ2-2; D is unresolved. Trimming removed 1 base from V and 4 bases from J, with 7 bases in between. CDR1 is MGHRA and CDR2 is YSYEKL in the germline V gene. CDR3 length equals 14 residues. The CDR3 loop reads CASSQVAGTGELFF. In DNA form, the CDR3 reads TGCGCCAGCAGCCAAGTAGCCGGCACCGGGGAGCTGTTTTTT.

The chain links TRBV6-4 to TRBJ2-1, with 8 bases lining up with TRBD2. In germline, CDR1 is MRHNA, CDR2 SNTAGT. J lost 6 bases, V lost 2 bases, and 9 bases had no gene match. The CDR3 totals 16 residues. The CDR3 spells CASSDRTFRGGNEQFF. The CDR3 bases are TGTGCCAGCAGTGACCGGACTTTTCGGGGGGGCAATGAGCAGTTCTTC.

The J gene is TRBJ2-7, the V gene TRBV15; no firm D call. The CDR3 contains 13 residues. Germline V gene lookup returns CDR1 LNHNV and CDR2 YYDKDF (reference sequence). Trimming left V 3 bases short and J 2 bases short, with 8 bases between. In DNA form, the CDR3 reads TGTGCCACCAGCAGTGGACCGACCTACGAGCAGTACTTC. This encodes CATSSGPTYEQYF. The full variable domain, rest sourced from reference TRBV15 and TRBJ2-7, is DAMVIQNPRYQVTQFGKPVTLSCSQTLNHNVMYWYQQKSSQAPKLLFHYYDKDFNNEADTPDNFQSRRPNTSFCFLDIRSPGLGDTAMYLCATSSGPTYEQYFGPGTRLTVT.

The chain uses TRBV4-1 and TRBJ2-2, with D unclear. The CDR3 runs 15 residues. Germline V gene lookup returns CDR1 MGHRA and CDR2 YSYEKL. With 1 base removed from V and 1 base from J, the gap between germline ends came to 7 bases. In nucleotides, the CDR3 is TGCGCCAGCAGCCAAGGGCCCTGGAACACCGGGGAGCTGTTTTTT. Translated, it gives CASSQGPWNTGELFF.

The V call is TRBV5-1, the J call TRBJ2-3; 7 bases agree with TRBD2. From germline, CDR1 is SGHRS and CDR2 YFSETQ. With 1 base clipped from V and 4 bases from J, the junction kept 9 bases outside the gene matches. This CDR3 comprises 16 residues. The CDR3, as DNA: TGCGCCAGCAGCTTGTCGGGCGGGGGTTTCGCAGATACGCAGTATTTT. Protein sequence: CASSLSGGGFADTQYF.

The chain employs TRBV19 and TRBJ2-1; D is uncertain. CDR1 is LNHDA and CDR2 is SQIVND in the germline V gene (reference sequence). V lost 5 bases, J lost 7 bases, and 12 bases lay in between. The CDR3 extends over 13 amino acids. CDR3 in amino acids: CASSSPPWNEQFF. As DNA, the CDR3 is TGTGCCAGTAGTTCCCCCCCGTGGAATGAGCAGTTCTTC.

Points on this clone: One junction end does not reproduce the germline sequence, and a read error may be involved. The chain has TRBV7-8 and TRBJ1-5; D is uncertain. Per germline, CDR1 SGHVS and CDR2 FQNEAQ. The CDR3 loop spans 14 amino acids. DNA for the CDR3: TGTGCCAGCAGCATAGCGGGGAGGGCTCAGCCCCAGCATTTT. The encoded protein is CASSIAGRAQPQHF.

The chain employs TRBV4-2 and TRBJ2-5; 7 nucleotides match TRBD2. Germline V CDR1 and CDR2: LGHNA, YNFKEQ. There are 14 residues in the CDR3. The V and J ends lost 4 bases and 7 bases, in that order; junction bases with no gene match: 9. The CDR3 region has the DNA TGTGCCAGCAGCCTACCCAGCGGGGCTGGGACCCAGTACTTC. Translated, it gives CASSLPSGAGTQYF.

The chain joins TRBV9 to TRBJ2-1, with a possible D match to TRBD1 (7 bases). V was pared by 6 bases and J by 5 bases, with 12 bases between. The length of the CDR3 is 13 residues. Germline V gene data show CDR1 as SGDLS and CDR2 as YYNGEE. The CDR3 coding sequence is TGTGCCAGCAATCCAGGGGGGCACAATGAGCAGTTCTTC. This codes for CASNPGGHNEQFF.

The chain carries TRBV2 and TRBJ2-7; D might be TRBD2 (6 bases). The germline V and J ends were trimmed by 7 bases and 3 bases, with 13 bases remaining between them. Germline CDR1 is SNHLY and CDR2 is FYNNEI. The length of the CDR3 is 13 residues. The CDR3 sequence is CASMRDGIYEQYF. Here the CDR3 DNA reads TGTGCCAGCATGCGGGACGGAATCTACGAGCAGTACTTC.

As concerns this clone: The sample holds other DNA sequences that translate to the same CDR3. V is TRBV18 and J is TRBJ2-7; D is uncertain. V gave up 2 bases and J gave up 2 bases, with 4 bases separating them. CDR1 is KGHSH, CDR2 LQKENI, per germline. CDR3 size: 12 residues. CDR3 in amino acids: CASSPGPYEQYF. The CDR3 DNA reads TGTGCCAGCTCACCAGGTCCCTACGAGCAGTACTTC.

The V gene is TRBV18, the J gene TRBJ1-5; TRBD1 aligns across 8 bases. Germline loops: CDR1 KGHSH, CDR2 LQKENI. V lost 3 bases and J lost 7; bases outside the gene matches: 5. The CDR3 is 14 residues long. The CDR3 nucleotides are TGTGCCAGCTCACCGGGACAGGCTTTGCAGCCCCAGCATTTT. Translating it yields CASSPGQALQPQHF.

The chain is built from TRBV5-1 and TRBJ2-2; D may be TRBD1 or TRBD2 (6 bases each). The V gene lost 4 bases and the J gene lost 1 base, with 17 bases spanning the gap. This CDR3 is built from 17 residues. Germline assignment: CDR1 SGHRS and CDR2 YFSETQ. CDR3 in DNA: TGCGCCAGCAGCGGGGGGCCGGGACCCCAGAACACCGGGGAGCTGTTTTTT. This codes for CASSGGPGPQNTGELFF.

This clone was detected only a few times. This chain links TRBV19 with TRBJ1-6, with 7 nucleotides matching TRBD1. The germline V gene has CDR1 LNHDA and CDR2 SQIVND (reference sequence). After removal of 6 bases from V and 5 bases from J, the junction contained 4 bases not matched to a gene. This CDR3 contains 14 residues. Here the CDR3 reads CASRITGDNSPLHF. The CDR3 coding sequence is TGTGCCAGTAGGATCACAGGGGATAATTCACCCCTCCACTTT.

This chain joins TRBV27 and TRBJ1-1, with D perhaps TRBD1 (5 bases). CDR1 and CDR2 (germline): MNHEY, SMNVEV (reference sequence). There are 15 residues in the CDR3. Between the trimmed V and J ends, which lost 6 bases and 5 bases, there was a span of 19 bases. The CDR3 is CASSRLDSGRTEAFF. CDR3 DNA: TGTGCCAGCAGCCGCCTCGACTCAGGGCGGACTGAAGCTTTCTTT.

This chain joins TRBV19 and TRBJ2-7, with 13 bases aligning to TRBD2. Looked up from germline, CDR1 is LNHDA and CDR2 is SQIVND (reference sequence). The trim removed 4 bases at V and 5 bases at J, leaving 8 bases unmatched. This CDR3 comprises 16 residues. The CDR3 DNA sequence: TGTGCCAGTAGTACCTGGCTCGGGACTAGCGGGGACGAGCAGTACTTC. It encodes CASSTWLGTSGDEQYF.

Only one count was recorded for this clone. The CDR3 reads CAWSPGAFYEQFF. As DNA, the CDR3 is TGTGCCTGGAGCCCCGGTGCCTTCTATGAGCAGTTCTTC. The chain combines TRBV30 with TRBJ2-1; D not resolved. CDR3 length equals 13 residues. Germline V gives CDR1 GTSNPN, CDR2 SVGIG (reference sequence). Between the trimmed V and J ends, which lost 3 bases and 8 bases, there was a span of 14 bases. Using reference TRBV30 and TRBJ2-1 for the parts outside the CDR3, the full variable domain is SQTIHQWPATLVQPVGSPLSLECTVEGTSNPNLYWYRQAAGRGLQLLFYSVGIGQISSEVPQNLSASRPQDRQFILSSKKLLLSDSGFYLCAWSPGAFYEQFFGPGTRLTVL.

This rearrangement joins TRBV7-2 to TRBJ2-5, with D unclear. There are 14 residues in the CDR3. Germline V gene lookup returns CDR1 SGHTA and CDR2 FQGNSA. The ends were cut back, 1 base at V and 3 bases at J, with 9 bases in the middle. CDR3 protein: CASSLDAGEETQYF. The CDR3 nucleotides read TGTGCCAGCAGCTTAGATGCAGGAGAAGAGACCCAGTACTTC.

This clone was observed once. This sequence joins TRBV6-5 and TRBJ1-2; no firm D call. The CDR3 is 13 residues long. Trimming removed 0 bases from V and 8 bases from J, with 10 bases in between. Germline CDR1 is MNHEY and CDR2 is SVGAGI. CDR3 sequence: CASSYSGSVGYTF. DNA for the CDR3: TGTGCCAGCAGTTACTCAGGATCCGTAGGCTACACCTTC.

This chain connects TRBV5-1 to TRBJ1-6; unclear D gene. CDR3 length equals 17 residues. CDR1 SGHRS and CDR2 YFSETQ come from the germline V gene. Trimming shortened V by 0 bases and J by 7 bases, and 17 bases separated the two germline ends. The CDR3 coding sequence is TGCGCCAGCAGCTTGGATTCGAGGCCAACAACAAATTCACCCCTCCACTTT. It translates to CASSLDSRPTTNSPLHF. The full variable domain, in which reference TRBV5-1 and TRBJ1-6 provide the parts outside the CDR3, is KAGVTQTPRYLIKTRGQQVTLSCSPISGHRSVSWYQQTPGQGLQFLFEYFSETQRNKGNFPGRFSGRQFSNSRSEMNVSTLELGDSALYLCASSLDSRPTTNSPLHFGNGTRLTVT.

The chain carries TRBV9 and TRBJ2-3; D uncertain. Trimming cost V 4 bases and J 2 bases, with 17 bases left between them. This CDR3 spans 16 amino acids. Germline V gene data show CDR1 as SGDLS and CDR2 as YYNGEE. This chain's CDR3 is CASSPRPGLATDTQYF. The CDR3 DNA follows: TGTGCCAGCAGCCCAAGGCCCGGCTTGGCCACAGATACGCAGTATTTT.

The chain combines TRBV15 with TRBJ1-1; 9 bases are a match to TRBD1. Germline V gene sequence: CDR1 LNHNV, CDR2 YYDKDF (reference sequence). J was trimmed by 5 bases and V by 3 bases; bases with no gene match: 4. The CDR3 is 14 amino acids. The CDR3 is CATSRGQGRTEAFF. CDR3 bases: TGTGCCACCAGCAGGGGACAGGGCCGAACTGAAGCTTTCTTT.

This clone was seen only once. The V gene is TRBV7-8, the J gene TRBJ1-1, with D perhaps matching TRBD1 (5 bases). CDR3 length: 16 residues. The V end was cut by 1 base, the J end by 0 bases, with 12 bases between. Germline CDR1 is SGHVS and CDR2 is FQNEAQ. The DNA of the CDR3 is TGTGCCAGCAGCTTAGATCTCGGGGGATTGAACACTGAAGCTTTCTTT. This encodes CASSLDLGGLNTEAFF.

The table lists this clone with a few counts. The chain links TRBV5-4 to TRBJ1-4; D is ambiguous. Per germline, CDR1 SGHNT and CDR2 YYREEE (reference sequence). This CDR3 is 14 amino acids long. The V end lost 0 bases, the J end lost 5 bases, and 8 bases lay between the germline ends. The chain's CDR3 is CASSLGQKNEKLFF. The DNA of the CDR3 is TGTGCCAGCAGCTTGGGACAAAAAAATGAAAAACTGTTTTTT.